Each of the 28 T cell receptor beta chains below was sequenced from the same sample in a study of control samples from healthy donors and cancer patients (dated by TCRdb to the early 2020s). Receptors were amplified or captured by the immunoSEQ multiplex PCR assay. Not all clones reach the TCRdb copy of this immuneACCESS table, which keeps in-frame sequences only. Checked studies attribute under half of the gap to unresolved V genes and leave the rest unexplained. This sample has around 99,000 clones in its table, and about nine tenths of those were observed once. Jointly, the top ten make up 3.5% to 4.5% of the sample. What was sequenced was blood. The source of these receptors is a human donor in good health. The donor label of this sample is uncertain.

V and J are TRBV27 and TRBJ2-3; TRBD2 agrees at 12 bases. CDR3 length: 15 amino acids. J lost 5 bases, V lost 7 bases, and 7 bases had no gene match. Germline CDR1 and CDR2: MNHEY and SMNVEV (reference sequence). The CDR3 bases are TGTGCCAGCACATCCCTAGCGGGGGGGCAAGATACGCAGTATTTT. Translation gives CASTSLAGGQDTQYF.

The chain links TRBV4-1 to TRBJ1-1, with D perhaps matching TRBD1 (5 bases). V gave up 1 base and J gave up 7 bases, with 16 bases separating them. Germline loops: CDR1 MGHRA, CDR2 YSYEKL. The CDR3 loop spans 15 amino acids. CDR3 loop: CASSQGRTREYEAFF. CDR3 nucleotide sequence: TGCGCCAGCAGCCAAGGCCGGACACGGGAGTATGAAGCTTTCTTT.

The chain employs TRBV27 and TRBJ2-7; D may be TRBD2 (6 bases). This CDR3 comprises 14 residues. V lost 5 bases, J lost 3 bases, and 14 bases lay in between. Germline V gene data show CDR1 as MNHEY and CDR2 as SMNVEV (reference sequence). This CDR3 is CASSIYPGLYEQYV. The CDR3 coding sequence is TGTGCCAGCAGTATATACCCGGGACTCTACGAGCAGTACGTC.

The rearrangement uses TRBV7-9 and TRBJ1-2, with D perhaps matching TRBD1 (5 bases). This CDR3 has 15 residues. CDR1 and CDR2 (germline): SEHNR, FQNEAQ (reference sequence). Trimming cost V 4 bases and J 4 bases, with 16 bases left between them. The CDR3 sequence: CASSWGDRLPYGYTF. The CDR3 coding sequence is TGTGCCAGCAGCTGGGGAGACAGACTGCCCTATGGCTACACCTTC.

The genes are TRBV3-1 (or the pseudogene TRBV3-2) and TRBJ1-1; 8 bases align to TRBD1. The length of the CDR3 is 14 residues. The V gene's germline CDR1 is LGHDT and CDR2 YNNKEL (reference sequence). After removal of 2 bases from V and 11 bases from J, the junction contained 10 bases not matched to a gene. The CDR3 sequence: CASSQRTGIVLAFF. CDR3 DNA: TGTGCCAGCAGCCAACGGACAGGGATTGTCTTGGCTTTCTTT.

This chain joins TRBV30 and TRBJ1-5; 8 bases are a match to TRBD1. Germline V gives CDR1 GTSNPN, CDR2 SVGIG (reference sequence). This CDR3 comprises 14 residues. V was clipped by 1 base and J by 6 bases; unmatched bases: 5. The CDR3 sequence is CAWSDDRGTQPQHF. Written as DNA, the CDR3 is TGTGCCTGGAGTGACGACAGGGGCACTCAGCCCCAGCATTTT.

The V call is TRBV13, the J call TRBJ2-3; TRBD1 matches at 8 bases. This CDR3 has 14 amino acids. CDR1 is PRHDT and CDR2 is FYEKMQ in the germline V gene (reference sequence). With 8 bases clipped from V and 0 bases from J, the junction kept 4 bases outside the gene matches. The CDR3 DNA sequence: TGTGCCAGCTCAGGGGGCAGGAGCACAGATACGCAGTATTTT. It specifies CASSGGRSTDTQYF.

The rearrangement joins TRBV4-1 to TRBJ2-5; 10 nucleotides line up with TRBD2. This CDR3 is 17 amino acids long. The trim removed 0 bases at V and 5 bases at J, leaving 9 bases unmatched. Germline lookup yields CDR1 MGHRA and CDR2 YSYEKL. Here the CDR3 DNA reads TGCGCCAGCAGCCAAGATGTTGGTAGCGGGGGGAGGGAGACCCAGTACTTC. It specifies CASSQDVGSGGRETQYF.

This clone was seen only once. The chain uses TRBV25-1 and TRBJ2-4, with D possibly called TRBD1 or TRBD2 (5 bases each). The germline V gene encodes CDR1 MGHDK and CDR2 SYGVNS. V lost 0 bases, J lost 0 bases, and 6 bases lay in between. This CDR3 is 15 amino acids long. The DNA for the CDR3 is TGTGCCAGCAGTGAATATGGGGGAGCCAAAAACATTCAGTACTTC. Translation: CASSEYGGAKNIQYF.

The chain employs TRBV3-1 (or the pseudogene TRBV3-2) and TRBJ2-3; either TRBD1 or TRBD2 may fit D (5 bases each). CDR3 length equals 15 residues. CDR1 and CDR2 (germline): LGHDT, YNNKEL (reference sequence). Deletions cut 1 base from V and 2 bases from J, with 10 bases between. The CDR3 DNA is TGTGCCAGCAGCCAAGGAGGGACCCCCACAGATACGCAGTATTTT. Residues: CASSQGGTPTDTQYF.

The chain links TRBV6-1 to TRBJ2-7; D might be TRBD1 (6 bases). The V and J ends lost 2 bases and 6 bases respectively, with 11 bases between them. Germline assignment: CDR1 MNHNS and CDR2 SASEGT. CDR3 length: 13 amino acids. The CDR3 region is CASSENRVIEQYF. Here the CDR3 DNA reads TGTGCCAGCAGTGAAAACAGGGTTATCGAGCAGTACTTC.

The chain carries TRBV24-1 and TRBJ1-2; 7 nucleotides align to TRBD1. CDR1 and CDR2 from the germline V gene are KGHDR and SFDVKD. The CDR3 length is 15 residues. V gave up 1 base and J gave up 6 bases; unmatched junction bases: 7. CDR3 loop: CATSDFPTGSHGYTF. The CDR3 DNA follows: TGTGCCACCAGTGATTTCCCGACAGGGAGCCATGGCTACACCTTC.

V is TRBV19 and J is TRBJ2-2; no definite D call. The germline V and J ends were trimmed by 9 bases and 0 bases, with 14 bases remaining between them. Looked up from germline, CDR1 is LNHDA and CDR2 is SQIVND (reference sequence). There are 15 residues in the CDR3. CDR3 nucleotides: TGTGCCAGCAGAACTCTCTCACCGAACACCGGGGAGCTGTTTTTT. Protein: CASRTLSPNTGELFF.

The chain recombines TRBV29-1 with TRBJ2-2; 8 nucleotides align to TRBD2. This CDR3 is 13 amino acids long. J lost 4 bases, V lost 5 bases, and 3 bases had no gene match. Germline CDR1 reads SQVTM; CDR2 reads ANQGSEA. Written as DNA, the CDR3 is TGCAGCGTTCTTCGGGGGGGCACCGGGGAGCTGTTTTTT. It translates to CSVLRGGTGELFF.

V gene TRBV30 combines with J gene TRBJ1-5, with 7 bases that match TRBD1. The CDR3 has 14 residues. Germline V gene data show CDR1 as GTSNPN and CDR2 as SVGIG (reference sequence). Trimming at V came to 3 bases and at J to 2 bases, leaving 4 bases not matched to a gene. As DNA, the CDR3 is TGTGCCTGGAGCCGAGACAGGGGCAATCAGCCCCAGCATTTT. Protein: CAWSRDRGNQPQHF.

The chain couples TRBV5-1 to TRBJ2-1; D ambiguous. CDR1 is SGHRS and CDR2 is YFSETQ in the germline V gene. The V and J ends lost 6 bases and 4 bases respectively, with 17 bases between them. The CDR3 runs to 15 residues. CDR3 amino acids: CASNPYDDRYNEQFF. The CDR3 bases are TGCGCCAGCAATCCCTACGACGACCGATACAATGAGCAGTTCTTC.

The V gene is TRBV7-6, the J gene TRBJ2-5; TRBD1 is a possible D gene (5 bases). The CDR3 has 13 residues. CDR1 is SGHVS, CDR2 FNYEAQ, per germline. Trimming pared 5 bases from V and 1 base from J, leaving 8 bases between. CDR3: CASSGHPQETQYF. The DNA for the CDR3 is TGTGCCAGCAGCGGACACCCCCAAGAGACCCAGTACTTC.

V is TRBV12-5 and J is TRBJ1-1, with D uncertain. The germline gives CDR1 LGHNT, CDR2 FRNRAP. V lost 3 bases to trimming and J lost 7 bases, with 15 bases between them. The CDR3 contains 14 residues. The CDR3 coding sequence is TGTGCTAGTGGTTTAGGGTATTTGGATAGTGAAGCTTTCTTT. Translation gives CASGLGYLDSEAFF.

This rearrangement joins TRBV7-8 to TRBJ2-5; D uncertain. Trimming shortened V by 4 bases and J by 1 base, and 19 bases separated the two germline ends. The length of the CDR3 is 17 residues. Germline loops: CDR1 SGHVS, CDR2 FQNEAQ. Here the CDR3 DNA reads TGTGCCAGCAGCTCCACGCTTTTGATCCGGGTCCAAGAGACCCAGTACTTC. Protein: CASSSTLLIRVQETQYF. Full variable domain (outside the CDR3, taken from reference TRBV7-8 and TRBJ2-5): GAGVSQSPRYKVAKRGQDVALRCDPISGHVSLFWYQQALGQGPEFLTYFQNEAQLDKSGLPSDRFFAERPEGSVSTLKIQRTQQEDSAVYLCASSSTLLIRVQETQYFGPGTRLLVL.

The gene calls are TRBV2 and TRBJ2-7; TRBD1 is a possible D gene (5 bases). The CDR3 is 14 amino acids. The V gene's germline CDR1 is SNHLY and CDR2 FYNNEI. V gave up 6 bases and J gave up 5 bases, with 17 bases separating them. CDR3 region: CASRTRVVSDEQYF. CDR3 coding DNA: TGTGCCAGCAGAACCAGGGTAGTTTCAGACGAGCAGTACTTC.

The chain is built from TRBV10-3 and TRBJ1-2; the match to TRBD1 covers 8 bases. The CDR3 is 13 residues long. Germline V gene sequence: CDR1 ENHRY, CDR2 SYGVKD. V lost 6 bases, J lost 4 bases, and 4 bases stayed unmatched. The CDR3 is CAIRQGDGYGYTF. CDR3 sequence (DNA): TGTGCCATCAGACAGGGGGACGGCTATGGCTACACCTTC.

This clone occurred a few times. The chain carries TRBV15 and TRBJ2-3; D may be TRBD2 (6 bases). The CDR3 is 17 amino acids. Germline CDR1 reads LNHNV; CDR2 reads YYDKDF (reference sequence). V lost 0 bases and J lost 3, with 16 bases in between. CDR3 residues: CATSRETAGSGTDTQYF. The CDR3 DNA sequence: TGTGCCACCAGCAGAGAAACAGCGGGTTCCGGTACAGATACGCAGTATTTT.

This clone appeared a few times. The chain links TRBV2 to TRBJ1-5; 7 bases match TRBD1. From germline, CDR1 is SNHLY and CDR2 FYNNEI. The CDR3 consists of 16 residues. Trimming cost V 3 bases and J 2 bases; bases outside gene matches: 7. The CDR3 nucleotides read TGTGCCAGCAGTGAGCAGGGGGTAGTTGGCAATCAGCCCCAGCATTTT. Its translation: CASSEQGVVGNQPQHF. The complete variable domain, with remaining parts taken from reference TRBV2 and TRBJ1-5, reads EPEVTQTPSHQVTQMGQEVILRCVPISNHLYFYWYRQILGQKVEFLVSFYNNEISEKSEIFDDQFSVERPDGSNFTLKIRSTKLEDSAMYFCASSEQGVVGNQPQHFGDGTRLSIL.

V and J are TRBV19 and TRBJ1-2, with D perhaps TRBD1 (6 bases). In germline, CDR1 is LNHDA, CDR2 SQIVND (reference sequence). Trimming left V 5 bases short and J 2 bases short, with 18 bases between. This CDR3 contains 16 residues. The CDR3 sequence: CASSDRSAAANYGYTF. The CDR3 DNA reads TGTGCCAGTAGTGACAGGAGTGCTGCTGCGAACTATGGCTACACCTTC.

V usage is TRBV19 and J usage is TRBJ1-6; a weak D match, TRBD1 (5 bases). Looked up from germline, CDR1 is LNHDA and CDR2 is SQIVND (reference sequence). CDR3 length: 15 residues. Trimming took off 3 bases at V and 5 bases at J, with 11 bases between the two ends. The CDR3 DNA sequence: TGTGCCAGTAGTATCGGGACGTTCGATAATTCACCCCTCCACTTT. Encoded protein: CASSIGTFDNSPLHF. The full variable domain, completed using reference TRBV19 and TRBJ1-6, is DGGITQSPKYLFRKEGQNVTLSCEQNLNHDAMYWYRQDPGQGLRLIYYSQIVNDFQKGDIAEGYSVSREKKESFPLTVTSAQKNPTAFYLCASSIGTFDNSPLHFGNGTRLTVT.

The V call is TRBV3-1 (or the pseudogene TRBV3-2), the J call TRBJ1-1, with 8 bases lining up with TRBD1. In germline, CDR1 is LGHDT, CDR2 YNNKEL (reference sequence). J gave up 5 bases and V 3 bases, and 11 bases lay outside the gene matches. This CDR3 region has 16 residues. The CDR3 reads CASSHTGQGRKTEAFF. DNA of the CDR3: TGTGCCAGCAGCCACACTGGACAGGGTAGGAAAACTGAAGCTTTCTTT.

The chain has TRBV5-4 and TRBJ1-1; TRBD1 might be the D (6 bases). CDR1 and CDR2 from the germline V gene are SGHNT and YYREEE (reference sequence). Trimming stripped 0 bases from V and 6 bases from J, with 15 bases between. The CDR3 extends over 15 amino acids. This CDR3 is CASSLATGTFPEAFF. The CDR3 region has the DNA TGTGCCAGCAGCTTGGCAACAGGGACGTTCCCTGAAGCTTTCTTT. The variable domain in full, with the rest retrieved from reference TRBV5-4 and TRBJ1-1, is ETGVTQSPTHLIKTRGQQVTLRCSSQSGHNTVSWYQQALGQGPQFIFQYYREEENGRGNFPPRFSGLQFPNYSSELNVNALELDDSALYLCASSLATGTFPEAFFGQGTRLTVV.

This chain uses TRBV6-5 with TRBJ1-1, with 7 positions matching TRBD1. Per germline, CDR1 MNHEY and CDR2 SVGAGI. The CDR3 consists of 14 residues. The V segment lost 6 bases and the J segment 4 bases; nucleotides outside the gene matches: 8. CDR3 sequence: CASSPTGKSTEAFF. The DNA for the CDR3 is TGTGCCAGCAGCCCGACAGGGAAGAGCACTGAAGCTTTCTTT.